This TCR beta chain was documented in a study of OX40 agonist ivuxolimab in advanced cancers. Across the study: Every patient in dose escalation had hepatocellular carcinoma, melanoma, renal cell or head and neck cancer.

Trimming cost V 3 bases and J 4 bases; bases outside gene matches: 7. Germline CDR1 SGHDN, CDR2 FVKESK. The length of the CDR3 is 16 residues. Measured with immunoSEQ multiplex PCR; TCRdb has only the in-frame clones, and not every one. This sample yields about 53,000 clones, of which approximately 84% are seen a single time; roughly 4.5% belongs to the top ten. Study-wide points: At 0.1 to 3.0 mg/kg, CD4+ and CD8+ blood T cells expanded clonally by week 6. Some patients without response likewise showed low normalized clonal expansion. Some of the lowest clonal expansion was seen in partial responders at 0.1-3.0 mg/kg.

About this clone: Its specificity is unknown.

The material sequenced was CD4+ or CD8+ T cells sorted from blood, taken in a trial of the OX40 agonist ivuxolimab. The TCR was taken from an adult with an advanced solid tumor such as melanoma, head and neck, liver or kidney cancer. The rearrangement uses TRBV14 and TRBJ2-5; 11 nucleotides line up with TRBD1. The DNA for the CDR3 is TGTGCCAGCAGCCATGCAACCGGGACAGGGGGAGAGACCCAGTACTTC. Encoded protein: CASSHATGTGGETQYF. Filled out from reference TRBV14 and TRBJ2-5, the complete variable domain reads EAGVTQFPSHSVIEKGQTVTLRCDPISGHDNLYWYRRVMGKEIKFLLHFVKESKQDESGMPNNRFLAERTGGTYSTLKVQPAELEDSGVYFCASSHATGTGGETQYFGPGTRLLVL.